These 24 T cell receptor beta chains originate from one sample sequenced in a study of blood T cell repertoires in COVID-19. Profiling relied on immunoSEQ multiplex PCR, and the TCRdb table lists in-frame clones only, not all of them. The sample has about 180,000 clones, around 86% seen once; the top ten hold roughly 7.5%. The source material was peripheral blood. These receptors were taken from a woman aged 70-85 years with COVID-19, enrolled during active disease.

V and J are TRBV27 and TRBJ2-7, with 10 bases fitting TRBD1. The CDR3 spans 14 residues. J gave up 4 bases and V 4 bases, and 4 bases lay outside the gene matches. Germline-derived CDR1 and CDR2 are MNHEY and SMNVEV (reference sequence). Written as DNA, the CDR3 is TGTGCCAGCAGTTATGACAGGGGGCCATACGAGCAGTACTTC. Residues: CASSYDRGPYEQYF.

This clone has just a few counts. V gene TRBV5-8 combines with J gene TRBJ2-5; 9 nucleotides agree with TRBD1. Germline loops: CDR1 SGHTS, CDR2 YDEGEE. CDR3 length: 17 residues. V lost 4 bases and J lost 3; bases outside the gene matches: 13. The CDR3 DNA reads as TGTGCCAGCAGCCTAATACAGGGGGCGGGGATCAAAGAGACCCAGTACTTC. This codes for CASSLIQGAGIKETQYF. Looking up the rest from reference TRBV5-8 and TRBJ2-5 gives the full variable domain: EAGVTQSPTHLIKTRGQQATLRCSPISGHTSVYWYQQALGLGLQFLLWYDEGEERNRGNFPPRFSGRQFPNYSSELNVNALELEDSALYLCASSLIQGAGIKETQYFGPGTRLLVL.

The chain couples TRBV5-6 to TRBJ2-5; D gene ambiguous. Trimming took 0 bases from V and 4 from J, leaving 10 bases between them. The CDR3 covers 14 residues. Germline V gives CDR1 SGHDT, CDR2 YYEEEE. CDR3 nucleotide sequence: TGTGCCAGCAGCTTGGGGGCAGGAACAGAGACCCAGTACTTC. Translation gives CASSLGAGTETQYF.

The genes are TRBV27 and TRBJ1-2, with D perhaps TRBD1 (6 bases). Looked up from germline, CDR1 is MNHEY and CDR2 is SMNVEV (reference sequence). This CDR3 is built from 13 residues. Between the trimmed V and J ends, which lost 6 bases and 6 bases, there was a span of 14 bases. CDR3 sequence (DNA): TGTGCCAGCAGACGGGGGGCGATTGATGGCTACACCTTC. Its protein product is CASRRGAIDGYTF.

The chain joins TRBV6-6 to TRBJ1-6; D may be TRBD1 (6 bases). The germline V gene encodes CDR1 MNHNY and CDR2 SVGAGI (reference sequence). The length of the CDR3 is 15 residues. V lost 5 bases and J 10 bases, leaving 18 bases between the germline ends. Here the CDR3 reads CASSRQVGGNSPLHF. CDR3 in DNA: TGTGCCAGCAGTAGACAGGTGGGGGGGAACTCACCCCTCCACTTT.

This chain uses TRBV28 with TRBJ1-1; D unresolved. V lost 1 base and J 0 bases, leaving 9 bases between the germline ends. Germline V gene sequence: CDR1 MDHEN, CDR2 SYDVKM. The length of the CDR3 is 15 residues. CDR3 region: CASSLSPPMNTEAFF. CDR3 sequence (DNA): TGTGCCAGCAGTTTATCCCCCCCCATGAACACTGAAGCTTTCTTT.

The chain links TRBV11-1 to TRBJ2-5, with TRBD2 identical over 8 bases. Germline assignment: CDR1 SGHAT and CDR2 FQDESV (reference sequence). This CDR3 has 15 residues. V shed 1 base, J shed 4 bases, and the junction held 5 bases outside the gene matches. CDR3: CASSLVAGIVETQYF. The CDR3 DNA sequence: TGTGCCAGCAGCTTAGTAGCGGGAATCGTAGAGACCCAGTACTTC.

The CDR3, as DNA: TGTGCCAGCAGGGGGACTAGCGGGAGTTCATACGAGCAGTACTTC. It yields the protein CASRGTSGSSYEQYF. The chain carries TRBV5-6 and TRBJ2-7; 14 bases agree with TRBD2. Germline CDR1 is SGHDT and CDR2 is YYEEEE. This CDR3 is built from 15 residues. V lost 5 bases to trimming and J lost 4 bases; unmatched junction nucleotides: 5.

The chain carries TRBV2 and TRBJ2-7; D perhaps matches TRBD2 (7 bases). V was trimmed by 0 bases and J by 0 bases, leaving 18 bases between them. Germline CDR1 SNHLY, CDR2 FYNNEI. This CDR3 region has 18 residues. Written as DNA, the CDR3 is TGTGCCAGCAGTGAAGCGCGATTCGGGGGGCCCACCTCCTACGAGCAGTACTTC. This gives the protein CASSEARFGGPTSYEQYF.

This rearrangement joins TRBV5-1 to TRBJ2-7; 12 positions match TRBD2. Germline V gene data show CDR1 as SGHRS and CDR2 as YFSETQ. This CDR3 region has 17 residues. V trimming: 3 bases; J trimming: 3 bases; junction bases outside the gene matches: 10. The DNA of the CDR3 is TGCGCCAGCAGCTCAGCTAGCGGGAGGGCCCAGTTCTACGAGCAGTACTTC. It is translated as CASSSASGRAQFYEQYF.

The chain couples TRBV6-5 to TRBJ2-4, with 9 bases aligning to TRBD2. The V gene's germline CDR1 is MNHEY and CDR2 SVGAGI. This CDR3 has 15 amino acids. Germline trimming cut 5 bases from V and 3 bases from J; bases unmatched to any gene: 5. CDR3 amino acids: CASSPSGTDKNIQYF. The CDR3 DNA follows: TGTGCCAGCAGTCCTAGCGGGACAGACAAAAACATTCAGTACTTC.

The chain employs TRBV2 and TRBJ2-5, with 8 bases identical to TRBD1. CDR1 is SNHLY and CDR2 is FYNNEI in the germline V gene. The junction had 11 bases not matched to a gene; V was cut back by 7 bases and J by 7 bases. This CDR3 has 14 residues. CDR3 amino acids: CASTGDRQLGTQYF. The CDR3 DNA follows: TGTGCCAGCACCGGGGACAGGCAATTGGGGACCCAGTACTTC. The full variable domain, completed using reference TRBV2 and TRBJ2-5, is EPEVTQTPSHQVTQMGQEVILRCVPISNHLYFYWYRQILGQKVEFLVSFYNNEISEKSEIFDDQFSVERPDGSNFTLKIRSTKLEDSAMYFCASTGDRQLGTQYFGPGTRLLVL.

The genes are TRBV5-4 and TRBJ2-5, with 9 bases lining up with TRBD2. CDR3 length: 15 amino acids. Germline CDR1 and CDR2: SGHNT and YYREEE (reference sequence). V shed 1 base and J 4 bases; nucleotides not matched to a gene: 5. The chain's CDR3 is CASSLRLAGRETQYF. The CDR3 DNA sequence: TGTGCCAGCAGCTTGCGGCTAGCGGGAAGAGAGACCCAGTACTTC. The complete variable domain, with remaining parts taken from reference TRBV5-4 and TRBJ2-5, reads ETGVTQSPTHLIKTRGQQVTLRCSSQSGHNTVSWYQQALGQGPQFIFQYYREEENGRGNFPPRFSGLQFPNYSSELNVNALELDDSALYLCASSLRLAGRETQYFGPGTRLLVL.

The chain joins TRBV5-6 to TRBJ2-6, with D uncertain. The CDR3 length is 13 residues. V was pared by 8 bases and J by 1 base, with 7 bases between. Germline V lookup: CDR1 SGHDT, CDR2 YYEEEE. Written as DNA, the CDR3 is TGTGCCAGTCGACAATCTGGGGCCAACGTCCTGACTTTC. It is translated as CASRQSGANVLTF. The whole variable domain, filled in from reference TRBV5-6 and TRBJ2-6, reads DAGVTQSPTHLIKTRGQQVTLRCSPKSGHDTVSWYQQALGQGPQFIFQYYEEEERQRGNFPDRFSGHQFPNYSSELNVNALLLGDSALYLCASRQSGANVLTFGAGSRLTVL.

The rearrangement joins TRBV5-1 to TRBJ2-7, with 14 bases fitting TRBD2. In germline, CDR1 is SGHRS, CDR2 YFSETQ. V trimming: 0 bases; J trimming: 5 bases; junction bases outside the gene matches: 4. The CDR3 spans 16 residues. The CDR3 nucleotides are TGCGCCAGCAGCTTGGGACTAGCGGGAGGGACCAACGAGCAGTACTTC. This gives the protein CASSLGLAGGTNEQYF.

The CDR3 nucleotides read TGTGCCAGCAGTGAGGCCAGCCAAGAGACCCAGTACTTC. This translates into CASSEASQETQYF. V is TRBV25-1 and J is TRBJ2-5, with unresolved D. The V end was cut by 3 bases, the J end by 1 base, with 6 bases between. CDR3 length: 13 amino acids. Germline-derived CDR1 and CDR2 are MGHDK and SYGVNS. The full variable domain, rest sourced from reference TRBV25-1 and TRBJ2-5, is EADIYQTPRYLVIGTGKKITLECSQTMGHDKMYWYQQDPGMELHLIHYSYGVNSTEKGDLSSESTVSRIRTEHFPLTLESARPSHTSQYLCASSEASQETQYFGPGTRLLVL.

The chain links TRBV12-3 or TRBV12-4 to TRBJ2-7; D remains ambiguous. This CDR3 comprises 12 residues. Trimming cost V 2 bases and J 5 bases, with 7 bases left between them. The CDR3 sequence is CASSLKPHEQYF. Written as DNA, the CDR3 is TGTGCCAGCAGTTTAAAGCCCCACGAGCAGTACTTC.

CDR3 sequence (DNA): TGTGCCAGCAGCTTAAAGGTTGCCGGGAGAGGCGGGAACACCGGGGAGCTGTTTTTT. Translation: CASSLKVAGRGGNTGELFF. The chain joins TRBV11-2 to TRBJ2-2; D might be TRBD2 (6 bases). V gave up 2 bases and J gave up 1 base, with 20 bases separating them. Germline V gene data show CDR1 as SGHAT and CDR2 as FQNNGV. This CDR3 spans 19 amino acids.

This clone was counted once. CDR3 in DNA: TGTGCCAGCAGCGTAGCTACCCAGGGGCCTGGCTACACCTTC. Encoded protein: CASSVATQGPGYTF. The chain links TRBV9 to TRBJ1-2; D might be TRBD1 (6 bases). Trimming took 0 bases from V and 7 from J, leaving 13 bases between them. The V gene's germline CDR1 is SGDLS and CDR2 YYNGEE. The CDR3 runs 14 residues.

This rearrangement joins TRBV6-2 or TRBV6-3 to TRBJ2-2; 7 nucleotides line up with TRBD1. CDR1 and CDR2 (germline): MNHEY, SVGEGT. After removal of 2 bases from V and 4 bases from J, the junction contained 7 bases not matched to a gene. CDR3 length: 16 residues. The CDR3 reads CASSYAGTAVTGELFF. CDR3 DNA sequence: TGTGCCAGCAGTTACGCCGGGACAGCTGTCACCGGGGAGCTGTTTTTT.

V is TRBV7-2 and J is TRBJ1-6, with D perhaps TRBD1 (6 bases). V lost 0 bases and J lost 0, with 6 bases in between. The germline gives CDR1 SGHTA, CDR2 FQGNSA. The CDR3 consists of 16 residues. CDR3 amino acids: CASSLAGGSYNSPLHF. CDR3 DNA sequence: TGTGCCAGCAGCTTAGCAGGGGGCTCCTATAATTCACCCCTCCACTTT.

The chain has TRBV29-1 and TRBJ2-3; 7 bases are shared with TRBD1. Germline V gene data show CDR1 as SQVTM and CDR2 as ANQGSEA. The V and J ends lost 2 bases and 8 bases, in that order; junction bases with no gene match: 7. This CDR3 comprises 13 residues. The CDR3 protein is CSVERTGTGTQYF. CDR3 nucleotides: TGCAGCGTTGAACGGACAGGCACGGGTACGCAGTATTTT.

This clone has a count of ten or more. The gene calls are TRBV5-6 and TRBJ1-3; D perhaps matches TRBD1 (6 bases). This CDR3 is 13 amino acids long. V lost 6 bases, J lost 7 bases, and 14 bases lay in between. Germline V gene data show CDR1 as SGHDT and CDR2 as YYEEEE. DNA of the CDR3: TGTGCCAGCACCGACAGGATTTTGAACACCATATATTTT. As protein: CASTDRILNTIYF.

The rearrangement joins TRBV7-2 to TRBJ2-3; D not certain. Per germline, CDR1 SGHTA and CDR2 FQGNSA. Trimming pared 3 bases from V and 12 bases from J, leaving 16 bases between. This CDR3 spans 13 amino acids. In DNA, the CDR3 is TGTGCCAGCAGCTTGGGCCCTGAGAGAGCTCAGTATTTT. It translates to CASSLGPERAQYF.